Each of the 24 T cell receptor beta chains below was sequenced from the same sample in a study of blood T cell repertoires in COVID-19. The method was immunoSEQ multiplex PCR; TCRdb's version includes in-frame clones alone and lacks a portion of them. The sample lists more than 100,000 clones, 70% to 85% seen once, with around 17% in the top ten. The specimen was peripheral blood. Receptors were obtained from a woman in her fifties or sixties with acute or convalescent COVID-19.

V usage is TRBV14 and J usage is TRBJ1-3; D is perhaps TRBD1 (5 bases). Germline V gene lookup returns CDR1 SGHDN and CDR2 FVKESK. With 1 base removed from V and 2 bases from J, the gap between germline ends came to 15 bases. CDR3 size: 17 residues. This chain's CDR3 is CASSQVRGATTGNTIYF. CDR3 bases: TGTGCCAGCAGCCAAGTAAGGGGCGCCACGACTGGAAACACCATATATTTT.

This chain uses TRBV12-3 or TRBV12-4 with TRBJ1-1; D is unresolved. V dropped 6 bases and J dropped 6 bases, with 14 bases sitting between them. The length of the CDR3 is 13 residues. CDR3 region: CASSPGRYPEAFF. Here the CDR3 DNA reads TGTGCCAGCAGCCCCGGGAGGTACCCTGAAGCTTTCTTT.

The rearrangement joins TRBV7-8 to TRBJ1-1; D possibly corresponds to TRBD1 (6 bases). The V end was cut by 3 bases, the J end by 2 bases, with 16 bases between. CDR3 length equals 16 residues. Germline V CDR1 and CDR2: SGHVS, FQNEAQ. This chain's CDR3 is CASSLRRQGFNTEAFF. The CDR3 nucleotides are TGTGCCAGCAGCTTGAGGAGGCAGGGGTTTAACACTGAAGCTTTCTTT.

The J gene is TRBJ1-3, the V gene TRBV19, with D maybe TRBD1 (6 bases). The V end was cut by 3 bases, the J end by 4 bases, with 13 bases between. Per germline, CDR1 LNHDA and CDR2 SQIVND (reference sequence). This CDR3 is built from 15 residues. Here the CDR3 reads CASSMGQGLGNTIYF. The CDR3 DNA reads TGTGCCAGTAGTATGGGCCAGGGGCTCGGAAACACCATATATTTT.

V usage is TRBV3-1 (or the pseudogene TRBV3-2) and J usage is TRBJ1-6; perhaps TRBD1 as D (6 bases). CDR1 and CDR2 (germline): LGHDT, YNNKEL (reference sequence). The CDR3 runs 12 residues. Trimming shortened V by 4 bases and J by 15 bases, and 13 bases separated the two germline ends. Here the CDR3 DNA reads TGTGCCAGCAGCCGGACAGACCATGACCTCCACTTT. It is translated as CASSRTDHDLHF.

This clone was seen once. The chain has TRBV9 and TRBJ2-5, with 11 nucleotides matching TRBD2. Per the germline V gene, CDR1 is SGDLS and CDR2 is YYNGEE. The ends lost 0 bases at V and 5 bases at J; junction bases unmatched: 6. The CDR3 spans 16 residues. CDR3 sequence reads: CASSVGLAGQGETQYF. CDR3 bases: TGTGCCAGCAGCGTAGGACTAGCGGGGCAGGGGGAGACCCAGTACTTC.

The chain is built from TRBV3-1 (or the pseudogene TRBV3-2) and TRBJ1-3; 7 positions match TRBD1. Per the germline V gene, CDR1 is LGHDT and CDR2 is YNNKEL (reference sequence). This CDR3 is built from 15 residues. J gave up 2 bases and V 4 bases, and 5 bases lay outside the gene matches. In DNA, the CDR3 is TGTGCCAGCAGCCCAGGGACAGCCGCTGGAAACACCATATATTTT. Translated: CASSPGTAAGNTIYF.

This rearrangement joins TRBV6-5 to TRBJ1-1; D call uncertain. V dropped 6 bases and J dropped 4 bases, with 12 bases sitting between them. CDR3 length: 13 amino acids. Germline lookup yields CDR1 MNHEY and CDR2 SVGAGI. CDR3 loop: CASRARGTTEAFF. The DNA for the CDR3 is TGTGCCAGCAGGGCTCGGGGAACCACTGAAGCTTTCTTT.

CDR3 DNA sequence: TGTGCCAGTAGTATAGCTTACCTTCGGGCAGATACGCAGTATTTT. Protein sequence: CASSIAYLRADTQYF. The chain is built from TRBV19 and TRBJ2-3; the D is unclear. Looked up from germline, CDR1 is LNHDA and CDR2 is SQIVND (reference sequence). Trimming shortened V by 1 base and J by 4 bases, and 12 bases separated the two germline ends. CDR3 length: 15 amino acids.

The rearrangement joins TRBV6-2 or TRBV6-3 to TRBJ1-2, with a weak D call TRBD1 (5 bases). CDR1 and CDR2 from the germline V gene are MNHEY and SVGEGT. This CDR3 spans 12 amino acids. V was shortened by 2 bases and J by 7 bases, with 8 bases between the two germline ends. The DNA for the CDR3 is TGTGCCAGCAGTTACCCGACAGCTGGCTACACCTTC. As protein: CASSYPTAGYTF.

This chain links TRBV9 with TRBJ1-3; D call uncertain. Trimming shortened V by 3 bases and J by 7 bases, and 11 bases separated the two germline ends. The germline gives CDR1 SGDLS, CDR2 YYNGEE. CDR3 length equals 13 residues. The CDR3: CASSETMGNTIYF. For the CDR3, the DNA is TGTGCCAGCAGCGAGACTATGGGGAACACCATATATTTT. The variable domain in full, completed from reference TRBV9 and TRBJ1-3, reads DSGVTQTPKHLITATGQRVTLRCSPRSGDLSVYWYQQSLDQGLQFLIQYYNGEERAKGNILERFSAQQFPDLHSELNLSSLELGDSALYFCASSETMGNTIYFGEGSWLTVV.

This clone was seen more than once but under ten times. The rearrangement uses TRBV5-1 and TRBJ1-2; TRBD1 matches at 7 bases. Per germline, CDR1 SGHRS and CDR2 YFSETQ. The length of the CDR3 is 16 residues. V lost 4 bases to trimming and J lost 0 bases; unmatched junction nucleotides: 9. CDR3 region: CASSPGTASTNYGYTF. The CDR3 coding sequence is TGCGCCAGCAGCCCCGGGACAGCATCTACTAACTATGGCTACACCTTC.

This sequence joins TRBV9 and TRBJ2-5; maybe TRBD1 (6 bases). The germline gives CDR1 SGDLS, CDR2 YYNGEE. CDR3 length equals 12 residues. CDR3 nucleotides: TGTGCGAGTCAGGGGCGCGGAGAGACCCAGTACTTC. It yields the protein CASQGRGETQYF.

The chain combines TRBV10-2 with TRBJ1-5, with D perhaps TRBD1 (5 bases). CDR1 WSHSY and CDR2 SAAADI come from the germline V gene. V was trimmed by 3 bases and J by 7 bases, leaving 10 bases between them. This CDR3 has 13 residues. The CDR3 coding sequence is TGCGCCAGCAGTGATCAGGGAGGCCAGCCCCAGCATTTT. Translated, it gives CASSDQGGQPQHF.

The chain combines TRBV6-2 or TRBV6-3 with TRBJ1-4; the D gene is possibly TRBD1 (6 bases). Germline loops: CDR1 MNHEY, CDR2 SVGEGT. The CDR3 runs to 12 residues. Trimming cost V 5 bases and J 7 bases, with 8 bases left between them. The CDR3 sequence: CASSRQAEKLFF. CDR3 bases: TGTGCCAGCAGTAGACAGGCTGAAAAACTGTTTTTT.

The chain carries TRBV2 and TRBJ1-3; TRBD1 is a possible D gene (6 bases). CDR1 and CDR2 from the germline V gene are SNHLY and FYNNEI. This CDR3 region has 15 residues. The V and J ends lost 6 bases and 0 bases respectively, with 12 bases between them. The CDR3 reads CASRSQGSSGNTIYF. The CDR3 DNA follows: TGTGCCAGCAGGTCGCAGGGGAGCTCTGGAAACACCATATATTTT.

The chain carries TRBV12-3 or TRBV12-4 and TRBJ1-2; TRBD1 matches at 7 bases. J gave up 2 bases and V 6 bases, and 3 bases lay outside the gene matches. There are 13 residues in the CDR3. CDR3 protein: CASRTGSNYGYTF. In DNA, the CDR3 is TGTGCCAGCAGGACAGGGTCAAACTATGGCTACACCTTC.

The chain is built from TRBV6-2 or TRBV6-3 and TRBJ2-7; D not certain. The CDR3 extends over 14 amino acids. Germline lookup yields CDR1 MNHEY and CDR2 SVGEGT. Trimming took 0 bases from V and 3 from J, leaving 9 bases between them. Here the CDR3 reads CASSYSQNIYEQYF. The CDR3 DNA follows: TGTGCCAGCAGTTACTCCCAGAATATCTACGAGCAGTACTTC.

This chain connects TRBV6-1 to TRBJ2-7, with TRBD1 matching 9 bases. The CDR3 sequence is 16 residues long. V shed 4 bases, J shed 3 bases, and the junction held 10 bases outside the gene matches. Germline CDR1 and CDR2: MNHNS and SASEGT. CDR3 protein: CASSAKRTGDSYEQYF. CDR3 nucleotides: TGTGCCAGCAGTGCCAAGCGGACAGGGGACAGCTACGAGCAGTACTTC.

V is TRBV15 and J is TRBJ1-2; D possibly corresponds to TRBD1 (5 bases). The CDR3 is 16 residues long. Germline-derived CDR1 and CDR2 are LNHNV and YYDKDF (reference sequence). V was pared by 5 bases and J by 4 bases, with 20 bases between. CDR3 protein: CATSGDLQQVPYGYTF. The CDR3 DNA follows: TGTGCCACCAGCGGCGACCTCCAACAGGTTCCCTATGGCTACACCTTC.

This chain links TRBV30 with TRBJ1-3, with D perhaps TRBD1 (5 bases). Trimming removed 0 bases from V and 0 bases from J, with 12 bases in between. Germline lookup yields CDR1 GTSNPN and CDR2 SVGIG (reference sequence). This CDR3 is 16 amino acids long. The CDR3 is CAWSVGATNSGNTIYF. The CDR3 DNA is TGTGCCTGGAGTGTTGGGGCCACGAACTCTGGAAACACCATATATTTT.

This clone showed up just once. The chain links TRBV12-3 or TRBV12-4 to TRBJ1-5; 8 bases agree with TRBD1. V shed 5 bases, J shed 6 bases, and the junction held 3 bases outside the gene matches. The CDR3 consists of 13 residues. The CDR3 DNA follows: TGTGCCAGCAGTGGAACAGGGGGTCAGCCCCAGCATTTT. Protein sequence: CASSGTGGQPQHF.

The chain carries TRBV6-6 and TRBJ1-1; 7 nucleotides align to TRBD1. J gave up 0 bases and V 5 bases, and 15 bases lay outside the gene matches. CDR1 MNHNY and CDR2 SVGAGI come from the germline V gene (reference sequence). The CDR3 length is 18 residues. The CDR3 DNA follows: TGTGCCAGCAGTCCTCTGCCCTCTTTGACAGGGCTGAACACTGAAGCTTTCTTT. Translating gives CASSPLPSLTGLNTEAFF.

V gene TRBV29-1 combines with J gene TRBJ1-1, with a weak D call TRBD1 (6 bases). V gave up 5 bases and J gave up 1 base, with 14 bases separating them. CDR3 length: 14 residues. Germline loops: CDR1 SQVTM, CDR2 ANQGSEA. For the CDR3, the DNA is TGCAGCGTTACTAGGGACACTCGGAACACTGAAGCTTTCTTT. It translates to CSVTRDTRNTEAFF.